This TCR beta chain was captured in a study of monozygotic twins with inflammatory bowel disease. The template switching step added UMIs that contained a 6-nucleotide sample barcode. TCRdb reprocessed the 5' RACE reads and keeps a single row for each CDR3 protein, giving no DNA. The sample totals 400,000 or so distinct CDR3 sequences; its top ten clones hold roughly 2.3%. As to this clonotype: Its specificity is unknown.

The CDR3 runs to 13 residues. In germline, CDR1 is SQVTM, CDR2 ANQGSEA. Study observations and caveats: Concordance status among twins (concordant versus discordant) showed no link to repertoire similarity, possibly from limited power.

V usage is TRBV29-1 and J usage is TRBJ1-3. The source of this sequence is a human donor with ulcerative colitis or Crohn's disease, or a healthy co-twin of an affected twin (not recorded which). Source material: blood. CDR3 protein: CSVLPGVGNTIYF. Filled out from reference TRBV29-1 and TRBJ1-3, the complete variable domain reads SAVISQKPSRDICQRGTSLTIQCQVDSQVTMMFWYRQQPGQSLTLIATANQGSEATYESGFVIDKFPISRPNLTFSTLTVSNMSPEDSSIYLCSVLPGVGNTIYFGEGSWLTVV.